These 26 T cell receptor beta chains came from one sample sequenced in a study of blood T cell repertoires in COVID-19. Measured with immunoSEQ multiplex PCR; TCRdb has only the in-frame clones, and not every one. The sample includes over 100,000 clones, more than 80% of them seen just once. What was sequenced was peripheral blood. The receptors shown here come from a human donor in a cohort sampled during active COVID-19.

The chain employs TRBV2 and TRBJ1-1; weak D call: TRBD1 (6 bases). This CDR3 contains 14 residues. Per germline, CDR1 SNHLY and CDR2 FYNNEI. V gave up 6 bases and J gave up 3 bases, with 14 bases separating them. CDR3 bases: TGTGCCAGCAGCGAACAGGGCGGGGACACTGAAGCTTTCTTT. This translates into CASSEQGGDTEAFF.

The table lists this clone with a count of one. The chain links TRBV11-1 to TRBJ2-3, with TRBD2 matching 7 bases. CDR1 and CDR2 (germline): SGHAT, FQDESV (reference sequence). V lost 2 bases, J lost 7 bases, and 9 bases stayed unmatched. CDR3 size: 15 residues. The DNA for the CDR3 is TGTGCCAGCAGCTTAATGGCGGGGGTCCTTAATACGCAGTATTTT. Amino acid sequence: CASSLMAGVLNTQYF. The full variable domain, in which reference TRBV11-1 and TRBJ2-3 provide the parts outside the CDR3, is EAEVAQSPRYKITEKSQAVAFWCDPISGHATLYWYRQILGQGPELLVQFQDESVVDDSQLPKDRFSAERLKGVDSTLKIQPAELGDSAMYLCASSLMAGVLNTQYFGPGTRLTVL.

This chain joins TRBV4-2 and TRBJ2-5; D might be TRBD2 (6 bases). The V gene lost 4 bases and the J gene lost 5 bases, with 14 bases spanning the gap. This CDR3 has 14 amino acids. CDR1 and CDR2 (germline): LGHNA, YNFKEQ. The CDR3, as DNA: TGTGCCAGCAGCCTCTCCGGGACTGCGGAGACCCAGTACTTC. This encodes CASSLSGTAETQYF.

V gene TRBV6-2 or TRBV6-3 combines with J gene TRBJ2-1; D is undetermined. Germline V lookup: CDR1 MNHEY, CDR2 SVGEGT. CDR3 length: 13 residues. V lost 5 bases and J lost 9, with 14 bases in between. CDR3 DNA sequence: TGTGCCAGCAGTCCCCTCCCCCCCCCTGAGCAGTTCTTC. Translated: CASSPLPPPEQFF.

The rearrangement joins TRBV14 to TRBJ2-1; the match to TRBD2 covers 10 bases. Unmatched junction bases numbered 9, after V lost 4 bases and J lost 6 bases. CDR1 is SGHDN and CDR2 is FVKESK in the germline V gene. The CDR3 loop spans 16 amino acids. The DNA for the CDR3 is TGTGCCAGCAGCCCCCAGGCTAGCGGGGGTCGCAATGAGCAGTTCTTC. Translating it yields CASSPQASGGRNEQFF. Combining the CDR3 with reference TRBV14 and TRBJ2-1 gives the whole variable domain EAGVTQFPSHSVIEKGQTVTLRCDPISGHDNLYWYRRVMGKEIKFLLHFVKESKQDESGMPNNRFLAERTGGTYSTLKVQPAELEDSGVYFCASSPQASGGRNEQFFGPGTRLTVL.

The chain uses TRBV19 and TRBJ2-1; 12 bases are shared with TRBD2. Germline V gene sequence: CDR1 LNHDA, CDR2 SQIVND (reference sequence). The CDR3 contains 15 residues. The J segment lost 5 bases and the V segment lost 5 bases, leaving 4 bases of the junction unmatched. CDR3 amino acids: CASSELAGGHNEQFF. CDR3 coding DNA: TGTGCCAGTAGTGAACTAGCGGGGGGCCACAATGAGCAGTTCTTC.

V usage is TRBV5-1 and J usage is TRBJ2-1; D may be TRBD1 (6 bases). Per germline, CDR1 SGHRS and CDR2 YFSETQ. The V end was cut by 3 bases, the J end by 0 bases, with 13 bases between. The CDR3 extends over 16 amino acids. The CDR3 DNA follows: TGCGCCAGCAGCTCGACAGGTTTTAGCTCCTACAATGAGCAGTTCTTC. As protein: CASSSTGFSSYNEQFF.

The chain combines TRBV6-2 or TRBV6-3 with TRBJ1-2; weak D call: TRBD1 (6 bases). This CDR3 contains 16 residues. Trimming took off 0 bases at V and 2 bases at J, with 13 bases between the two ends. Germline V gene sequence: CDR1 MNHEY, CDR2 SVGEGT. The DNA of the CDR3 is TGTGCCAGCAGTTACTCTCCCAGGGGCGGGAACTATGGCTACACCTTC. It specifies CASSYSPRGGNYGYTF.

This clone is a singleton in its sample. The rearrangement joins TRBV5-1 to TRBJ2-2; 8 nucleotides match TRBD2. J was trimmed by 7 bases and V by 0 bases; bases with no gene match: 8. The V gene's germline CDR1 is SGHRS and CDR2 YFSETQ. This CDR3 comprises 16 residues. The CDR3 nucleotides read TGCGCCAGCAGCTTGGAAGGCGGGGGGAACGTCGGGGAGCTGTTTTTT. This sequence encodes CASSLEGGGNVGELFF.

CDR3 in amino acids: CASSLTRGYSNQPQHF. As DNA, the CDR3 is TGTGCCAGCAGTTTGACACGCGGGTATAGCAATCAGCCCCAGCATTTT. The chain links TRBV27 to TRBJ1-5; no definite D call. Looked up from germline, CDR1 is MNHEY and CDR2 is SMNVEV (reference sequence). CDR3 length equals 16 residues. Trimming left V 3 bases short and J 0 bases short, with 12 bases between.

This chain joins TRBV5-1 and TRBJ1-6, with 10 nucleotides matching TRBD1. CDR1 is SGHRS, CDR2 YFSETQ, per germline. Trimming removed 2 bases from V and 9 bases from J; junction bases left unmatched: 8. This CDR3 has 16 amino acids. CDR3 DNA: TGCGCCAGCAGCTTATATGGGGACAGGGGTGTTTCACCCCTCCACTTT. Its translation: CASSLYGDRGVSPLHF.

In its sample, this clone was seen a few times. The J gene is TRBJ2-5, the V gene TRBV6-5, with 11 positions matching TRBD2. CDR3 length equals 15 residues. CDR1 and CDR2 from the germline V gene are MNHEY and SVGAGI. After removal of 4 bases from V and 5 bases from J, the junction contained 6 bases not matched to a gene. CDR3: CASSFTSGGLETQYF. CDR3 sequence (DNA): TGTGCCAGCAGTTTTACTAGCGGGGGTCTGGAGACCCAGTACTTC.

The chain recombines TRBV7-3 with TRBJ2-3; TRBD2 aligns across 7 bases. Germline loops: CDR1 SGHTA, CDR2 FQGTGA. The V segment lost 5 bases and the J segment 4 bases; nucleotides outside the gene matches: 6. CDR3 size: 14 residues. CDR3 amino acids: CASSPGGGSDTQYF. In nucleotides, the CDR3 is TGTGCCAGCAGCCCGGGCGGGGGTTCAGATACGCAGTATTTT.

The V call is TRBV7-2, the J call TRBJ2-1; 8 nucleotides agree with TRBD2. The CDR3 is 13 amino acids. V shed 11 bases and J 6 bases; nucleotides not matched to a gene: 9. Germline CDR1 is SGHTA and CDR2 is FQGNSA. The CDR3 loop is CAEGGLAGNEQFF. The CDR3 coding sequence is TGTGCCGAGGGGGGGCTAGCGGGCAATGAGCAGTTCTTC.

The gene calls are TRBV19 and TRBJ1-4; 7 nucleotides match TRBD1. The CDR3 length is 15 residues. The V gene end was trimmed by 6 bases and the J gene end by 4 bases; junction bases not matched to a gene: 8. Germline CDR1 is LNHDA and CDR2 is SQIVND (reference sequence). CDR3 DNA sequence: TGTGCCAGTAGATCCCACAGGGGAGGTAATGAAAAACTGTTTTTT. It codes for CASRSHRGGNEKLFF.

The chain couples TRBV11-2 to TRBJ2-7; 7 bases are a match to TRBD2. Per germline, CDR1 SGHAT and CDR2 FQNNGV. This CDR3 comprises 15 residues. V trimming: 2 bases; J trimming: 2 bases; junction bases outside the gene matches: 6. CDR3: CASSLPGGATYEQYF. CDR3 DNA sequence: TGTGCCAGCAGCTTACCGGGGGGTGCCACCTACGAGCAGTACTTC.

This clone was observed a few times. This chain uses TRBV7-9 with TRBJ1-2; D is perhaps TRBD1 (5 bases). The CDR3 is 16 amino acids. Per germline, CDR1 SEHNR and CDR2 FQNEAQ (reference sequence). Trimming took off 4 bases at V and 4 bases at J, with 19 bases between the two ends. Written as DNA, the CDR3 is TGTGCCAGCAGCTCCCGGCGGGGGTGGGATGTCTATGGCTACACCTTC. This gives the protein CASSSRRGWDVYGYTF.

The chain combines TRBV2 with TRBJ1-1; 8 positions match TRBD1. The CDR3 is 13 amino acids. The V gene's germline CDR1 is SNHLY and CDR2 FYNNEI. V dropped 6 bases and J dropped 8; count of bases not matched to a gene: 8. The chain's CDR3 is CASSQDRAMEAFF. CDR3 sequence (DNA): TGTGCCAGCAGCCAGGACAGGGCGATGGAAGCTTTCTTT.

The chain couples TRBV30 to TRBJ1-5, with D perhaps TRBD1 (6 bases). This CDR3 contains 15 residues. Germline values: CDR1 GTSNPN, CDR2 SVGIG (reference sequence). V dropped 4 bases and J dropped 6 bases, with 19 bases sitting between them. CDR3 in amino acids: CAWTKRGGPPQPQHF. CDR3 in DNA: TGTGCCTGGACGAAAAGGGGGGGCCCACCTCAGCCCCAGCATTTT.

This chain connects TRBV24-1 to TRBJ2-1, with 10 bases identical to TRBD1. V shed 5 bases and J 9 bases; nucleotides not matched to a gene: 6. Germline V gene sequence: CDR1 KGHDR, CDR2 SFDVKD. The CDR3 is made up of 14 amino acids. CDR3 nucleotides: TGTGCCACCAGTGCCCCCCGGGACAGGGGTGAGCAGTTCTTC. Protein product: CATSAPRDRGEQFF.

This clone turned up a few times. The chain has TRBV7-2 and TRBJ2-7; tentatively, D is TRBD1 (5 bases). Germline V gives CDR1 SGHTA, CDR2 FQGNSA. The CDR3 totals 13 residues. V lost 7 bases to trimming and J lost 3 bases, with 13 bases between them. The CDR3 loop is CASTMGQFYEQYF. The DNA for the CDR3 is TGTGCCAGCACTATGGGGCAGTTCTACGAGCAGTACTTC.

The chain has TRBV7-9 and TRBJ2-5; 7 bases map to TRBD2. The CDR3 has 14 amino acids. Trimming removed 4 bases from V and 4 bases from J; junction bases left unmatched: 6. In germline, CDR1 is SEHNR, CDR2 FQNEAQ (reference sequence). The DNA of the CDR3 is TGTGCCAGCAGCTCGCGGGGGAGTGGAGAGACCCAGTACTTC. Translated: CASSSRGSGETQYF. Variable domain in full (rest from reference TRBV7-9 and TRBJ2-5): DTGVSQNPRHKITKRGQNVTFRCDPISEHNRLYWYRQTLGQGPEFLTYFQNEAQLEKSRLLSDRFSAERPKGSFSTLEIQRTEQGDSAMYLCASSSRGSGETQYFGPGTRLLVL.

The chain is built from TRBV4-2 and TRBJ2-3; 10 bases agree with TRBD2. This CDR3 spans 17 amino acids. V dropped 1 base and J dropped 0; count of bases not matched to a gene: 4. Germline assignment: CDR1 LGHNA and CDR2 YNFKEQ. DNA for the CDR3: TGTGCCAGCAGCCAAGCGTCTAGCGGGGGAAGCACAGATACGCAGTATTTT. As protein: CASSQASSGGSTDTQYF.

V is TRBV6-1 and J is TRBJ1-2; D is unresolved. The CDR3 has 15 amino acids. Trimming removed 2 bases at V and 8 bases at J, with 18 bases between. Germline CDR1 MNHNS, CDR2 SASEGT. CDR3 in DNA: TGTGCCAGCAGTGAAATTTGGGGAAAGAGAGGGGGCTACACCTTC. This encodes CASSEIWGKRGGYTF.

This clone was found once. The CDR3 coding sequence is TGCGCCAGCAGCCCTGCCCCCGGGACAGGGGTAGGCTATGGCTACACCTTC. This translates into CASSPAPGTGVGYGYTF. The genes are TRBV5-1 and TRBJ1-2, with 10 bases that match TRBD1. The CDR3 extends over 17 amino acids. Trimming took 4 bases from V and 4 from J; bases not matched to a gene: 13. Germline V gives CDR1 SGHRS, CDR2 YFSETQ.

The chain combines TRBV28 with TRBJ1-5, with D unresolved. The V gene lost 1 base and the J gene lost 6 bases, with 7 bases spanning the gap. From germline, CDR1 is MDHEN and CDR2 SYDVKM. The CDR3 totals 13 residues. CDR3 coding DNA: TGTGCCAGCAGTTTATTCGGTACTCAGCCCCAGCATTTT. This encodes CASSLFGTQPQHF.